The 31 T cell receptor beta chains below were found in one sample sequenced in a study of blood T cell repertoires in COVID-19. Here immunoSEQ multiplex PCR was the method, and the copy in TCRdb shows in-frame clones only, minus some. The repertoire includes about 150,000 clones, about 80% of them detected once, and approximately 6% sits in the top ten. Source material: PBMCs or T cells enriched from blood (not recorded which). The receptors shown here come from a woman in her fifties or sixties who had recovered from COVID-19.

The gene calls are TRBV18 and TRBJ2-3; D is possibly TRBD1 (5 bases). The germline gives CDR1 KGHSH, CDR2 LQKENI. V was clipped by 4 bases and J by 4 bases, with 9 bases between them. The CDR3 spans 13 residues. The CDR3 reads CASSRTSADTQYF. As DNA, the CDR3 is TGTGCCAGCTCACGGACATCCGCAGATACGCAGTATTTT.

V gene TRBV27 combines with J gene TRBJ2-7, with 9 bases fitting TRBD1. The germline V gene has CDR1 MNHEY and CDR2 SMNVEV (reference sequence). The CDR3 sequence is 16 residues long. Unmatched junction bases numbered 12, after V lost 6 bases and J lost 3 bases. CDR3 nucleotides: TGTGCCAGCAGGCTGACTACCGGGACAGGGATCTACGAGCAGTACTTC. Its translation is CASRLTTGTGIYEQYF.

The V gene is TRBV15, the J gene TRBJ2-7; tentatively, D is TRBD2 (6 bases). Deletions cut 5 bases from V and 4 bases from J, with 15 bases between. Per the germline V gene, CDR1 is LNHNV and CDR2 is YYDKDF (reference sequence). The CDR3 covers 14 residues. In DNA, the CDR3 is TGTGCCACCAGCGGCTTCAGGGAGGAATACGAGCAGTACTTC. Protein: CATSGFREEYEQYF. The full variable domain, its missing parts supplied by reference TRBV15 and TRBJ2-7, is DAMVIQNPRYQVTQFGKPVTLSCSQTLNHNVMYWYQQKSSQAPKLLFHYYDKDFNNEADTPDNFQSRRPNTSFCFLDIRSPGLGDTAMYLCATSGFREEYEQYFGPGTRLTVT.

The rearrangement uses TRBV15 and TRBJ2-1; 15 positions agree with TRBD2. The germline CDR1 and CDR2 sequences are LNHNV and YYDKDF (reference sequence). V was pared by 0 bases and J by 8 bases, with 8 bases of the junction left unmatched. The CDR3 totals 18 residues. In DNA form, the CDR3 reads TGTGCCACCAGCAGAGATCTGCGGACTAGCGGGGGGGCCCATGAGCAGTTCTTC. It is translated as CATSRDLRTSGGAHEQFF.

A single count supports this clone. The chain combines TRBV6-5 with TRBJ1-3; D gene ambiguous. Trimming cost V 6 bases and J 4 bases, with 16 bases left between them. Germline V gene data show CDR1 as MNHEY and CDR2 as SVGAGI. The CDR3 is 15 residues long. CDR3 DNA sequence: TGTGCCAGCAGGGTCGAGGCGGGCGCCGGAAACACCATATATTTT. Its translation: CASRVEAGAGNTIYF.

The chain employs TRBV2 and TRBJ1-5; 7 bases line up with TRBD1. This CDR3 contains 17 residues. Germline V CDR1 and CDR2: SNHLY, FYNNEI. The J segment lost 0 bases and the V segment lost 6 bases, leaving 11 bases of the junction unmatched. The CDR3 loop is CASSAPAGGPSNQPQHF. The DNA for the CDR3 is TGTGCCAGCAGCGCTCCGGCAGGGGGACCTAGCAATCAGCCCCAGCATTTT. Combining the CDR3 with reference TRBV2 and TRBJ1-5 gives the whole variable domain EPEVTQTPSHQVTQMGQEVILRCVPISNHLYFYWYRQILGQKVEFLVSFYNNEISEKSEIFDDQFSVERPDGSNFTLKIRSTKLEDSAMYFCASSAPAGGPSNQPQHFGDGTRLSIL.

The V call is TRBV7-2, the J call TRBJ1-3; 8 bases align to TRBD1. Trimming took 0 bases from V and 4 from J; bases not matched to a gene: 5. From germline, CDR1 is SGHTA and CDR2 FQGNSA. This CDR3 is built from 16 residues. CDR3 sequence: CASSLARTGPGNTIYF. The CDR3 DNA sequence: TGTGCCAGCAGCTTAGCGCGGACAGGGCCGGGAAACACCATATATTTT.

The rearrangement uses TRBV2 and TRBJ1-5, with 7 bases lining up with TRBD1. Germline V gene data show CDR1 as SNHLY and CDR2 as FYNNEI. The J segment lost 6 bases and the V segment lost 4 bases, leaving 6 bases of the junction unmatched. The CDR3 is made up of 14 amino acids. The CDR3 is CASSATDRAQPQHF. The CDR3 DNA reads as TGTGCCAGCAGTGCAACAGACAGGGCTCAGCCCCAGCATTTT.

The chain uses TRBV27 and TRBJ1-1, with no clear D. Germline V gene lookup returns CDR1 MNHEY and CDR2 SMNVEV (reference sequence). V was trimmed by 4 bases and J by 10 bases, leaving 13 bases between them. The CDR3 has 12 residues. The CDR3 DNA is TGTGCCAGCAGTTCCTTGGCGGATCCAGCTTTCTTT. Its translation: CASSSLADPAFF.

The chain employs TRBV5-4 and TRBJ2-2, with TRBD2 matching 10 bases. Germline loops: CDR1 SGHNT, CDR2 YYREEE (reference sequence). The CDR3 runs 16 residues. After removal of 4 bases from V and 6 bases from J, the junction contained 9 bases not matched to a gene. CDR3 nucleotides: TGTGCCAGCAGCGTGAGGGTAGCGGGGGGATCCGGGGAGCTGTTTTTT. It encodes CASSVRVAGGSGELFF.

The rearrangement joins TRBV4-2 to TRBJ1-4, with D perhaps TRBD1 (6 bases). The length of the CDR3 is 14 residues. The V gene's germline CDR1 is LGHNA and CDR2 YNFKEQ. V lost 3 bases and J 3 bases, leaving 8 bases between the germline ends. CDR3 nucleotides: TGTGCCAGCAGCCAGGGGGCTTCTAATGAAAAACTGTTTTTT. Protein sequence: CASSQGASNEKLFF.

This clone showed up just a few times. V gene TRBV3-1 (or the pseudogene TRBV3-2) combines with J gene TRBJ1-2; D ambiguous. V lost 0 bases, J lost 4 bases, and 12 bases lay in between. The CDR3 runs 15 residues. CDR1 is LGHDT, CDR2 YNNKEL, per germline (reference sequence). DNA of the CDR3: TGTGCCAGCAGCCAAGATCTGAGCCCCTTCTATGGCTACACCTTC. Translation: CASSQDLSPFYGYTF.

V usage is TRBV7-9 and J usage is TRBJ1-5; D might be TRBD1 (6 bases). The CDR3 has 15 amino acids. Germline values: CDR1 SEHNR, CDR2 FQNEAQ (reference sequence). The V gene lost 2 bases and the J gene lost 11 bases, with 19 bases spanning the gap. This CDR3 is CASSLTGTSLRAQHF. CDR3 DNA sequence: TGTGCCAGCAGCTTAACCGGGACATCTCTAAGGGCCCAGCATTTT.

V and J are TRBV7-2 and TRBJ2-7; D is uncertain. CDR1 is SGHTA and CDR2 is FQGNSA in the germline V gene. Trimming took off 1 base at V and 3 bases at J, with 7 bases between the two ends. The CDR3 extends over 13 amino acids. As DNA, the CDR3 is TGTGCCAGCAGCTTAGAGAGGTTCTACGAGCAGTACTTC. Translation gives CASSLERFYEQYF.

The chain couples TRBV4-1 to TRBJ1-5; 12 bases are a match to TRBD1. Trimming removed 3 bases from V and 0 bases from J; junction bases left unmatched: 3. This CDR3 has 17 residues. Per germline, CDR1 MGHRA and CDR2 YSYEKL. In nucleotides, the CDR3 is TGCGCCAGCAGCCAGGGACAGGGGGCACGTAGCAATCAGCCCCAGCATTTT. The encoded protein is CASSQGQGARSNQPQHF.

This clone was detected only a few times. The chain combines TRBV2 with TRBJ1-6, with 8 bases lining up with TRBD1. The V and J ends lost 7 bases and 6 bases, in that order; junction bases with no gene match: 2. There are 13 residues in the CDR3. CDR1 is SNHLY, CDR2 FYNNEI, per germline. CDR3 loop: CASNGQGNSPLHF. As DNA, the CDR3 is TGTGCCAGCAACGGACAGGGTAATTCACCCCTCCACTTT.

J is TRBJ2-7 and V is TRBV18, with D tentatively TRBD2 (5 bases). The CDR3 covers 15 residues. Trimming removed 3 bases from V and 3 bases from J, with 15 bases in between. Germline CDR1 reads KGHSH; CDR2 reads LQKENI. The CDR3 loop is CASSPPAGGGYEQYF. The CDR3 region has the DNA TGTGCCAGCTCACCCCCGGCGGGCGGAGGCTACGAGCAGTACTTC.

The rearrangement uses TRBV6-5 and TRBJ1-6; the D is unclear. This CDR3 is 15 amino acids long. Trimming took 7 bases from V and 0 from J, leaving 10 bases between them. Germline-derived CDR1 and CDR2 are MNHEY and SVGAGI. The CDR3: CASNKEVSYNSPLHF. In DNA form, the CDR3 reads TGTGCCAGCAATAAGGAGGTCTCCTATAATTCACCCCTCCACTTT.

This sequence joins TRBV19 and TRBJ1-4; D ambiguous. Germline V gives CDR1 LNHDA, CDR2 SQIVND (reference sequence). Trimming left V 0 bases short and J 13 bases short, with 9 bases between. This CDR3 region has 12 residues. Here the CDR3 reads CASSIDLSPLFF. The DNA of the CDR3 is TGTGCCAGTAGTATAGATCTGAGCCCACTGTTTTTT.

This CDR3 reads CASSSVGGARKTQYF. CDR3 sequence (DNA): TGCGCCAGCAGCTCCGTTGGGGGGGCTCGGAAGACCCAGTACTTC. The gene calls are TRBV5-1 and TRBJ2-5; a weak D match, TRBD2 (7 bases). This CDR3 comprises 15 residues. Deletions cut 3 bases from V and 6 bases from J, with 18 bases between. Germline CDR1 and CDR2: SGHRS and YFSETQ.

This clone was detected many times. The chain employs TRBV28 and TRBJ1-1; D call uncertain. Trimming took 4 bases from V and 2 from J, leaving 20 bases between them. Germline V gives CDR1 MDHEN, CDR2 SYDVKM. The CDR3 covers 17 residues. The CDR3 nucleotides read TGTGCCAGCAGTTCAAATGTCCAAGAACTATTAAACACTGAAGCTTTCTTT. Residues: CASSSNVQELLNTEAFF.

The chain recombines TRBV4-1 with TRBJ2-2, with a tentative D call TRBD1 (6 bases). The length of the CDR3 is 15 residues. The germline gives CDR1 MGHRA, CDR2 YSYEKL. The V end lost 5 bases, the J end lost 2 bases, and 12 bases lay between the germline ends. CDR3 sequence reads: CASSAGTLNTGELFF. CDR3 sequence (DNA): TGCGCCAGCAGCGCCGGGACACTCAACACCGGGGAGCTGTTTTTT.

The chain joins TRBV11-2 to TRBJ1-6; no clear D. In germline, CDR1 is SGHAT, CDR2 FQNNGV. Trimming left V 2 bases short and J 7 bases short, with 12 bases between. The CDR3 is 15 residues long. The CDR3 DNA reads as TGTGCCAGCAGCTTAATCAGGCTTACCAATTCACCCCTCCACTTT. It translates to CASSLIRLTNSPLHF.

This clone was detected only once. The chain carries TRBV6-5 and TRBJ2-7; tentatively, D is TRBD2 (6 bases). Germline loops: CDR1 MNHEY, CDR2 SVGAGI. This CDR3 comprises 14 residues. The ends were cut back, 10 bases at V and 7 bases at J, with 23 bases in the middle. CDR3 sequence: CATSSPGLSLEQYV. CDR3 nucleotides: TGTGCCACCTCCTCCCCGGGACTTTCCCTGGAGCAGTACGTC.

V gene TRBV7-8 combines with J gene TRBJ1-1, with D uncertain. This CDR3 has 14 residues. Germline V lookup: CDR1 SGHVS, CDR2 FQNEAQ. V lost 5 bases and J lost 0, with 10 bases in between. CDR3 sequence (DNA): TGTGCCAGCAGCCCAATGGCCATGAACACTGAAGCTTTCTTT. Translated, it gives CASSPMAMNTEAFF.

V and J are TRBV21-1 and TRBJ1-1; the table gives TRBD1 as D, unverified against the DNA. TRBV21-1 is described as a pseudogene. The CDR3 loop spans 20 amino acids. CDR3 region: CASSKEGAPGQKPFRAEAFF. In nucleotides, the CDR3 is TGTGCCAGCAGCAAAGAAGGTGCTCCGGGACAGAAGCCTTTTCGAGCTGAAGCTTTCTTT.

This rearrangement joins TRBV5-6 to TRBJ1-3; a possible D gene is TRBD1 (6 bases). The ends were cut back, 5 bases at V and 7 bases at J, with 10 bases in the middle. Germline assignment: CDR1 SGHDT and CDR2 YYEEEE. The CDR3 runs to 12 residues. The CDR3 sequence: CASSFQGNTIYF. The CDR3, as DNA: TGTGCCAGCAGTTTTCAGGGGAACACCATATATTTT.

This clone was detected only once. The V and J genes are TRBV5-8 and TRBJ1-2, with D perhaps matching TRBD1 (6 bases). Germline-derived CDR1 and CDR2 are SGHTS and YDEGEE. CDR3 size: 12 residues. V was shortened by 4 bases and J by 6 bases, with 10 bases between the two germline ends. The CDR3 spells CASSPRQDGYTF. The CDR3 DNA reads TGTGCCAGCAGCCCTCGACAGGATGGCTACACCTTC.

The J gene is TRBJ1-1, the V gene TRBV7-2, with no clear D. This CDR3 is built from 14 residues. CDR1 is SGHTA and CDR2 is FQGNSA in the germline V gene. V was trimmed by 2 bases and J by 1 base, leaving 8 bases between them. The CDR3 loop reads CASSLSSRNTEAFF. In DNA, the CDR3 is TGTGCCAGCAGCTTAAGTTCGAGGAACACTGAAGCTTTCTTT.

V gene TRBV29-1 combines with J gene TRBJ1-1; no clear D. Trimming pared 4 bases from V and 4 bases from J, leaving 7 bases between. Per the germline V gene, CDR1 is SQVTM and CDR2 is ANQGSEA. The CDR3 length is 11 residues. The CDR3 is CSVGQSTEAFF. The CDR3 DNA reads as TGCAGCGTTGGGCAGTCCACTGAAGCTTTCTTT.

The V call is TRBV7-8, the J call TRBJ2-3; D not certain. This CDR3 region has 13 residues. Trimming stripped 1 base from V and 2 bases from J, with 4 bases between. Looked up from germline, CDR1 is SGHVS and CDR2 is FQNEAQ. The chain's CDR3 is CASSLDNTDTQYF. The CDR3 DNA is TGTGCCAGCAGCTTAGACAACACAGATACGCAGTATTTT.